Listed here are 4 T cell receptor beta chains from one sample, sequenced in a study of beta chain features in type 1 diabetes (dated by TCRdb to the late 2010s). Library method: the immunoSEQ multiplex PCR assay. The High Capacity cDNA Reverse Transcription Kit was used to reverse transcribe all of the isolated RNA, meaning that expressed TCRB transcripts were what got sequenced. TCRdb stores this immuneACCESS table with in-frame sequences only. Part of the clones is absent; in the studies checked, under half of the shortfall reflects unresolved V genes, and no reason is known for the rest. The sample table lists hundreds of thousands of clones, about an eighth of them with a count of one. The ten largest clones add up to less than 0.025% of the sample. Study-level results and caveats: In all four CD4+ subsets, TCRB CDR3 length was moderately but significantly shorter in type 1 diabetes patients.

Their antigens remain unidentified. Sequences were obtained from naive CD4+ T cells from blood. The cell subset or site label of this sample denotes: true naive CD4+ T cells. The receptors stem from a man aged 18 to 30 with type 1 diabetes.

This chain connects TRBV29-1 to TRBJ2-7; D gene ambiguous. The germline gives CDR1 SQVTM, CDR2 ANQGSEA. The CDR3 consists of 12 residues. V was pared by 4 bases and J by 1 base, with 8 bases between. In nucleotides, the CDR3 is TGCAGCGTTGTGAAACCGTCCTACGAGCAGTACTTC. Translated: CSVVKPSYEQYF.

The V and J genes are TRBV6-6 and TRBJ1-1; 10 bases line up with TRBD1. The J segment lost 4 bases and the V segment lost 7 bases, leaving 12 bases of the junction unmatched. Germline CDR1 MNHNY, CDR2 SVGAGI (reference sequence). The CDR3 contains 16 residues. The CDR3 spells CASNPGTGVAGTEAFF. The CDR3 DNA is TGTGCCAGCAACCCCGGGACAGGGGTGGCCGGCACTGAAGCTTTCTTT.

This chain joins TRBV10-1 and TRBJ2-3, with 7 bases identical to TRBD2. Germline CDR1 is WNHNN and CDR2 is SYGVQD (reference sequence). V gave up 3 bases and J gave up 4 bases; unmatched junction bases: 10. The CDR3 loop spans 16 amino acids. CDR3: CASSDSASGYPDTQYF. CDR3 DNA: TGCGCCAGCAGTGATAGCGCTAGCGGTTACCCAGATACGCAGTATTTT.

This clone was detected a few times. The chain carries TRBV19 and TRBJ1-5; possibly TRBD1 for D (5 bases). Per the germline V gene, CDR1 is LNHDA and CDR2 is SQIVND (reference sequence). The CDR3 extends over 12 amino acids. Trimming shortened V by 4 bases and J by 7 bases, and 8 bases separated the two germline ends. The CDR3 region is CASSRQSQPQHF. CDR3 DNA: TGTGCCAGTAGTAGACAGTCCCAGCCCCAGCATTTT.